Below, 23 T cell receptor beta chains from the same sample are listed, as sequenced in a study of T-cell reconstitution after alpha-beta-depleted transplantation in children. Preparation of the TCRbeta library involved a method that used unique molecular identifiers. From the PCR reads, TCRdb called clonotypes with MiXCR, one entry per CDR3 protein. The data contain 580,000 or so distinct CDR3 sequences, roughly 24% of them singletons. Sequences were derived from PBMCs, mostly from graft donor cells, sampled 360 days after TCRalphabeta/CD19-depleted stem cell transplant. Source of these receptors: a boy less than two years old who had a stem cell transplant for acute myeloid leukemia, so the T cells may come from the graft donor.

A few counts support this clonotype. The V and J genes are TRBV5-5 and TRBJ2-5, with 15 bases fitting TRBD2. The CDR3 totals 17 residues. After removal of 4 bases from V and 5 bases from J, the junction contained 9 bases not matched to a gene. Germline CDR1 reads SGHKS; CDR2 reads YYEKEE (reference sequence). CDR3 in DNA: TGTGCCAGCAGCCCTTGGACTAGCGGGGGGGCCTGGGAGACCCAGTACTTC. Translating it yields CASSPWTSGGAWETQYF.

CDR3 sequence: CSARDAVKGTKNEQFF. For the CDR3, the DNA is TGCAGTGCTAGAGATGCTGTGAAGGGAACCAAAAATGAGCAGTTCTTC. The chain carries TRBV20-1 and TRBJ2-1; D unclear. The CDR3 totals 16 residues. Trimming shortened V by 0 bases and J by 7 bases, and 19 bases separated the two germline ends. CDR1 is DFQATT, CDR2 SNEGSKA, per germline (reference sequence).

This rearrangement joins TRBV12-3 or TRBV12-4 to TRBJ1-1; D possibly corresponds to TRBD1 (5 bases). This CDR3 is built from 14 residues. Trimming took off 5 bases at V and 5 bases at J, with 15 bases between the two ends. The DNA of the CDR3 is TGTGCCAGCAGTCCTCAGGGAAGGTGGACTGAAGCTTTCTTT. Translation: CASSPQGRWTEAFF.

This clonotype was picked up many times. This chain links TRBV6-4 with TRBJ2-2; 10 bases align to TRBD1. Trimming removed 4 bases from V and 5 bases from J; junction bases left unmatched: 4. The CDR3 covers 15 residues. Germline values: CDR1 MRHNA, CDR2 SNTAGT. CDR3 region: CASSGTGGSTGELFF. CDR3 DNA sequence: TGTGCCAGCAGTGGGACAGGGGGATCAACCGGGGAGCTGTTTTTT.

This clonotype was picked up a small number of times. The CDR3 bases are TGTGCCAGCAGCCCGTGGACAGGGGGCCTTGAGTATGGCTACACCTTC. Its protein is CASSPWTGGLEYGYTF. The V gene is TRBV7-9, the J gene TRBJ1-2, with 11 bases fitting TRBD1. V was pared by 5 bases and J by 5 bases, with 10 bases of the junction left unmatched. The CDR3 extends over 16 amino acids. Germline V lookup: CDR1 SEHNR, CDR2 FQNEAQ (reference sequence).

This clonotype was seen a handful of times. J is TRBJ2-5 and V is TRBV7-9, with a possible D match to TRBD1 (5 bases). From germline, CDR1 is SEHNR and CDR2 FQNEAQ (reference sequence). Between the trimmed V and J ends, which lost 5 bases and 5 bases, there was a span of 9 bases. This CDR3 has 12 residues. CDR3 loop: CASSQQVETQYF. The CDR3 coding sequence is TGTGCCAGCAGCCAACAGGTGGAGACCCAGTACTTC.

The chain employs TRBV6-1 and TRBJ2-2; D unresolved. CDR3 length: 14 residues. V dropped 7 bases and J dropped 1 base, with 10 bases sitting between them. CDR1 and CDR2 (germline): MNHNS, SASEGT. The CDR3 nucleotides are TGTGCCAGCATGGTCGGCAGGAACACCGGGGAGCTGTTTTTT. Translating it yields CASMVGRNTGELFF.

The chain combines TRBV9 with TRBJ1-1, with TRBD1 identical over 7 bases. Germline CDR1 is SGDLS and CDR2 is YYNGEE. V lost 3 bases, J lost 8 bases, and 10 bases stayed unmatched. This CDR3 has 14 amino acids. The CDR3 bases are TGTGCCAGCAGCGCCAGACAGGGAGTCGGCGAAGCTTTCTTT. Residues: CASSARQGVGEAFF.

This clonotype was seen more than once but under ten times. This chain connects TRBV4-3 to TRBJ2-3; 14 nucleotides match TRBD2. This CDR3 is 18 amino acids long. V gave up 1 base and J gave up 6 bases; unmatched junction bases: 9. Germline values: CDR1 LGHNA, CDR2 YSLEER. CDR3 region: CASSQVPGTSGGADTQYF. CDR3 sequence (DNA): TGCGCCAGCAGCCAAGTTCCCGGGACTAGCGGGGGTGCTGATACGCAGTATTTT.

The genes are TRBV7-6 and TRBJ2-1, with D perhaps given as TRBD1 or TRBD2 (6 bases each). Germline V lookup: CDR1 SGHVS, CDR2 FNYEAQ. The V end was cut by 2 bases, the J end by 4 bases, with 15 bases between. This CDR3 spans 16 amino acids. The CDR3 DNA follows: TGTGCCAGCAGCTTAACGGGGGCGGAAGGTTACAATGAGCAGTTCTTC. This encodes CASSLTGAEGYNEQFF. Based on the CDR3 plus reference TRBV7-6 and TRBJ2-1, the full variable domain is GAGVSQSPRYKVTKRGQDVALRCDPISGHVSLYWYRQALGQGPEFLTYFNYEAQQDKSGLPNDRFSAERPEGSISTLTIQRTEQRDSAMYRCASSLTGAEGYNEQFFGPGTRLTVL.

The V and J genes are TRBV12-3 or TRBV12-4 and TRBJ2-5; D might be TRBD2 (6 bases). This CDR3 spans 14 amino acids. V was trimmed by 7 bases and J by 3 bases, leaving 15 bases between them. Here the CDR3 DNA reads TGTGCCAGCACCCCGAACGGGAGAAAAGAGACCCAGTACTTC. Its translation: CASTPNGRKETQYF.

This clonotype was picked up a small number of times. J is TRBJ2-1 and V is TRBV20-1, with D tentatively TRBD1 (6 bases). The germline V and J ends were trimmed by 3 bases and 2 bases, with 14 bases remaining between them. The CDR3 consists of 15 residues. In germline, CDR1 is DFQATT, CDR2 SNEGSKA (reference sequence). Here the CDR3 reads CSASPRGSAYNEQFF. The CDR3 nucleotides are TGCAGTGCTAGCCCCAGGGGCAGCGCCTACAATGAGCAGTTCTTC.

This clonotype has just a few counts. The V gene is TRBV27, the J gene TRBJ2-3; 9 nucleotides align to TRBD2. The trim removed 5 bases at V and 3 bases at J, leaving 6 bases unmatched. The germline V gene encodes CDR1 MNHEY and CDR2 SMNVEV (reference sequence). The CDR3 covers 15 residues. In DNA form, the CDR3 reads TGTGCCAGCAGTCACACTAGCGGGCAGACAGATACGCAGTATTTT. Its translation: CASSHTSGQTDTQYF.

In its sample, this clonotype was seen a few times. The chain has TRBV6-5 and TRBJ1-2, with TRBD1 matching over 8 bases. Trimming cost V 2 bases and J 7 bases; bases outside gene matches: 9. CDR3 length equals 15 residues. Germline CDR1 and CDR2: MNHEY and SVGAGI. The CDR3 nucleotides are TGTGCCAGCAGTTACCTGAAGACAGGGGTGGGTGGCTACACCTTC. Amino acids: CASSYLKTGVGGYTF.

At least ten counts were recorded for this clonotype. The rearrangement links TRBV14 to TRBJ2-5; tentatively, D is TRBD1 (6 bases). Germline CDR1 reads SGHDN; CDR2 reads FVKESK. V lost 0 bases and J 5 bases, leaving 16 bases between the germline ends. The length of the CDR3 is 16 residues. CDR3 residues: CASSQETGGGVETQYF. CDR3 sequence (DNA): TGTGCCAGCAGCCAAGAAACTGGGGGCGGTGTGGAGACCCAGTACTTC. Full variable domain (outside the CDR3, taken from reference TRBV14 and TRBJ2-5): EAGVTQFPSHSVIEKGQTVTLRCDPISGHDNLYWYRRVMGKEIKFLLHFVKESKQDESGMPNNRFLAERTGGTYSTLKVQPAELEDSGVYFCASSQETGGGVETQYFGPGTRLLVL.

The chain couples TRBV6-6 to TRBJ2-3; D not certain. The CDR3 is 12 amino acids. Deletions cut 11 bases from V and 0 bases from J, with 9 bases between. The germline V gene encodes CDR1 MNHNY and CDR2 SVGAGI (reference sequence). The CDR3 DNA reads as TGTGCCGGCGGCCTAAGCACAGATACGCAGTATTTT. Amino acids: CAGGLSTDTQYF.

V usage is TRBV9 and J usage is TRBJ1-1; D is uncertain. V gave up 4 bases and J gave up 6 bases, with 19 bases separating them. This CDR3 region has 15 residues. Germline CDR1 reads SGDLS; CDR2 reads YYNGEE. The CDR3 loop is CASSPRGALGAEAFF. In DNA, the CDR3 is TGTGCCAGCAGCCCTCGAGGTGCTCTGGGCGCTGAAGCTTTCTTT. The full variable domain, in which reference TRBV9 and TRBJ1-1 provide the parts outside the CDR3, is DSGVTQTPKHLITATGQRVTLRCSPRSGDLSVYWYQQSLDQGLQFLIQYYNGEERAKGNILERFSAQQFPDLHSELNLSSLELGDSALYFCASSPRGALGAEAFFGQGTRLTVV.

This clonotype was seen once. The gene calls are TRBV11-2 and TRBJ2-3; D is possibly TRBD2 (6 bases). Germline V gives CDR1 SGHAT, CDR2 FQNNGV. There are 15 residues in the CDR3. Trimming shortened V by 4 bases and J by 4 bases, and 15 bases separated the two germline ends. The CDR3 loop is CASSSPGSPADTQYF. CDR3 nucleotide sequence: TGTGCCAGCAGCTCGCCCGGGAGCCCCGCAGATACGCAGTATTTT.

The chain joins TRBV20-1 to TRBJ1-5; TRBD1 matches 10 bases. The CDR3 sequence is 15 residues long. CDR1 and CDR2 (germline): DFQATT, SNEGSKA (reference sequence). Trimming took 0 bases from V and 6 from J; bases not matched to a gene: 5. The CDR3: CSARDRGDRGQPQHF. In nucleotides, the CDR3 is TGCAGTGCTAGAGATCGCGGGGACAGGGGTCAGCCCCAGCATTTT.

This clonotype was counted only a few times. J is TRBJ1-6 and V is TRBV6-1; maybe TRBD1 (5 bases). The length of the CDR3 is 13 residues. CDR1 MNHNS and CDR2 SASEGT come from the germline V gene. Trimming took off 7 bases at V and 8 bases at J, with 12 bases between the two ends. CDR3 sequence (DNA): TGTGCCAGCAAAAAGACAGTCTATTCACCCCTCCACTTT. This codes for CASKKTVYSPLHF.

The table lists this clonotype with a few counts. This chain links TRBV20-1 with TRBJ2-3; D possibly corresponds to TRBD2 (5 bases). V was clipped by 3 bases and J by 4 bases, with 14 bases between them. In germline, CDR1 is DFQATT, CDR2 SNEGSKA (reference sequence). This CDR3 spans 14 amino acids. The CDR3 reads CSASLREGSDTQYF. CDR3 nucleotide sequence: TGCAGTGCTAGTCTCCGGGAAGGTTCAGATACGCAGTATTTT.

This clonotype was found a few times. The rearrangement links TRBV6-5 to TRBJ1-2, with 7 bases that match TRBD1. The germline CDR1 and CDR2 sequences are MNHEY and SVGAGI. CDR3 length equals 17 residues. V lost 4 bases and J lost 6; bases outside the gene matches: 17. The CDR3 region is CASSSRPSTGWTNGYTF. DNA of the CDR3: TGTGCCAGCAGTTCCAGACCTTCGACAGGGTGGACCAATGGCTACACCTTC.

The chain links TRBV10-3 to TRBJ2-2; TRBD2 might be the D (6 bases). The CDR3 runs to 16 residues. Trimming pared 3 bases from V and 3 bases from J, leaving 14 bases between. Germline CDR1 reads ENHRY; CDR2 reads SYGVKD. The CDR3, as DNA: TGTGCCATCAGTGATCTCGCGGGGCCCGACACCGGGGAGCTGTTTTTT. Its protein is CAISDLAGPDTGELFF.